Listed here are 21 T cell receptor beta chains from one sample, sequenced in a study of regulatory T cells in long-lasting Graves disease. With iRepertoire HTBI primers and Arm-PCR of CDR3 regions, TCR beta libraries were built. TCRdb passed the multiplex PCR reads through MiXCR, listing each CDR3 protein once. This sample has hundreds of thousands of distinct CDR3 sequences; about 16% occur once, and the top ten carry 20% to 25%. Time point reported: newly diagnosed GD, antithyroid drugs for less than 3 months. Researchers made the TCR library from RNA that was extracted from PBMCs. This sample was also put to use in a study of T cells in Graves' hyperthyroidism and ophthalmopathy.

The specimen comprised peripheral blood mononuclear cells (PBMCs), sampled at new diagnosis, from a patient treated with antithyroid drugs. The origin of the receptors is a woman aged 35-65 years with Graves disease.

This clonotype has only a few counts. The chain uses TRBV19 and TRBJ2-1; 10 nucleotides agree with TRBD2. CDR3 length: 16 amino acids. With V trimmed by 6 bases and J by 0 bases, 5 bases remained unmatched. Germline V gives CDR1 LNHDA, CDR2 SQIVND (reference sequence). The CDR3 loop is CASRTSGPSSYNEQFF. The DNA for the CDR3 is TGTGCCAGTAGGACTAGCGGGCCCAGCTCCTACAATGAGCAGTTCTTC.

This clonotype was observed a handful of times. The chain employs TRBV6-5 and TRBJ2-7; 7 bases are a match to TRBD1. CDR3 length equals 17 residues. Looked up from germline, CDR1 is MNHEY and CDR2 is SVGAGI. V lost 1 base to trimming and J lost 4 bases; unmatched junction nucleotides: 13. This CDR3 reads CASSYYLGDSRDYEQYF. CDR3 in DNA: TGTGCCAGCAGTTACTATCTTGGGGACAGCAGAGATTACGAGCAGTACTTC.

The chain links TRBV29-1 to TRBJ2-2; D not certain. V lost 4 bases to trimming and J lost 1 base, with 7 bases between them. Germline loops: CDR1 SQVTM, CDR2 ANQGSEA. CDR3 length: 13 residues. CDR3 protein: CSVGRGNTGELFF. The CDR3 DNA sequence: TGCAGCGTTGGGAGAGGGAACACCGGGGAGCTGTTTTTT.

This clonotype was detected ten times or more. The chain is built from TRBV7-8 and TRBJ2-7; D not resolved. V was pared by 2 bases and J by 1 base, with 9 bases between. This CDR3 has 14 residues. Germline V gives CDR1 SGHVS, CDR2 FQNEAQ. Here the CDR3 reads CASSLFPGSYEQYF. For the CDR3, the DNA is TGTGCCAGCAGCTTATTTCCAGGATCCTACGAGCAGTACTTC.

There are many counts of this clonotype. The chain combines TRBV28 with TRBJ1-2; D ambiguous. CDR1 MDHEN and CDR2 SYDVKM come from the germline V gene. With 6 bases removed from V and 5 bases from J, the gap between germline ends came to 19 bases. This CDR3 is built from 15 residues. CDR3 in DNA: TGTGCCAGCAGCCCTGGTTGGGCAGAATGGTATGGCTACACCTTC. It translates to CASSPGWAEWYGYTF.

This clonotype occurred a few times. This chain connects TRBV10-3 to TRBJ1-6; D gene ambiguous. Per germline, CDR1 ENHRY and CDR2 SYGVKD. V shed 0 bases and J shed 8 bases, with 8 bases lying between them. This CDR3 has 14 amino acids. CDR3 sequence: CAISESPKDSPLHF. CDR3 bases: TGTGCCATCAGTGAGTCCCCCAAGGATTCACCCCTCCACTTT.

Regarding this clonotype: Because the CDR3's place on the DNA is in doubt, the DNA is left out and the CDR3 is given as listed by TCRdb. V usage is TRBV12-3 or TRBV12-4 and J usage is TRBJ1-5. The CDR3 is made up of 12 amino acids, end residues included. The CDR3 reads CASSSSTAPQHF.

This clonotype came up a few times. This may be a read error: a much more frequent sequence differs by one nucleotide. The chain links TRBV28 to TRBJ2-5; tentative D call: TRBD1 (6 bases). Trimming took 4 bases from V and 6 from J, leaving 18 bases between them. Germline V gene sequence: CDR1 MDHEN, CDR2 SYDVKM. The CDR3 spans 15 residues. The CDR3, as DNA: TGTGCCAGCAGTTGGGGACACTCTAAGGTGAAGACCCAGTACTTC. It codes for CASSWGHSKVKTQYF.

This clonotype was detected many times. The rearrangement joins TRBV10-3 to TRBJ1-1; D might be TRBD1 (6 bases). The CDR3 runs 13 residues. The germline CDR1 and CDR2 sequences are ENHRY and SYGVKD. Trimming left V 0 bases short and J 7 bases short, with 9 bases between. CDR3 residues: CAISESGGIEAFF. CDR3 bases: TGTGCCATCAGTGAGTCAGGGGGTATTGAAGCTTTCTTT.

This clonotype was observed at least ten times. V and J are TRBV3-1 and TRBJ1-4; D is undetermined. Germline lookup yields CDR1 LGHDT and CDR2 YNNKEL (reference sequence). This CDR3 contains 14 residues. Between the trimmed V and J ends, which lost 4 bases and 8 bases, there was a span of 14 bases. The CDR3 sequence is CASSPRLLGEKLFF. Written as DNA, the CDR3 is TGTGCCAGCAGCCCTCGATTACTCGGGGAAAAACTGTTTTTT.

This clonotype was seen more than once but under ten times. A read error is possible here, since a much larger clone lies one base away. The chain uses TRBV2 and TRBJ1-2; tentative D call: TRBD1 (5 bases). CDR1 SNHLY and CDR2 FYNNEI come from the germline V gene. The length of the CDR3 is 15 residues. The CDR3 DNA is TGTGCCAGCAGCGACGGTGGAGGGAATGGACATGGCTACGCCTTC. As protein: CASSDGGGNGHGYAF.

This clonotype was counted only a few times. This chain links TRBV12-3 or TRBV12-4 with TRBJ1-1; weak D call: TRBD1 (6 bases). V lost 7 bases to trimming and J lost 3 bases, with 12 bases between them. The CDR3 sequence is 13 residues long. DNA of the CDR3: TGTGCCAGCACCATAGCAGGGGACACTGAAGCTTTCTTT. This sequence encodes CASTIAGDTEAFF.

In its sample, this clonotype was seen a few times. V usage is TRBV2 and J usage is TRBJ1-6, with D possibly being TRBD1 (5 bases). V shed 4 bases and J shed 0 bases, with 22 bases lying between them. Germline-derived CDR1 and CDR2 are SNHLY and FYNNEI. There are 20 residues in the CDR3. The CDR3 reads CASSVQPSGTYSSYNSPLHF. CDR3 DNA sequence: TGTGCCAGCAGTGTCCAACCTTCCGGGACTTATAGCTCCTATAATTCACCCCTCCACTTT.

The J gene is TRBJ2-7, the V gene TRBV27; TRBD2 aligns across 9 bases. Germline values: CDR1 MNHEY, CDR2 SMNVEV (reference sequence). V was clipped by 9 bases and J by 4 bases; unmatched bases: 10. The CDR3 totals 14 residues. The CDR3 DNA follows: TGTGCCAGTAGACCTGGCGGGGGGGGGTACGAGCAGTACTTC. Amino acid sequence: CASRPGGGGYEQYF.

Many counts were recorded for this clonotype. CDR3 amino acids: CASTTTGEYGYTF. As DNA, the CDR3 is TGTGCCAGCACCACGACAGGGGAGTATGGCTACACCTTC. V gene TRBV12-3 or TRBV12-4 combines with J gene TRBJ1-2; 8 nucleotides align to TRBD1. V lost 7 bases to trimming and J lost 5 bases; unmatched junction nucleotides: 6. CDR3 length equals 13 residues.

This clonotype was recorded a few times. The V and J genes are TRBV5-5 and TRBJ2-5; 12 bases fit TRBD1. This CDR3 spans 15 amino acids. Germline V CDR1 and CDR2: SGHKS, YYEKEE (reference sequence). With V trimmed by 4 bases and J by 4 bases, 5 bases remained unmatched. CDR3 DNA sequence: TGTGCCAGCAGCCACGGGACAGGGGGCGGAGAGACCCAGTACTTC. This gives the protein CASSHGTGGGETQYF.

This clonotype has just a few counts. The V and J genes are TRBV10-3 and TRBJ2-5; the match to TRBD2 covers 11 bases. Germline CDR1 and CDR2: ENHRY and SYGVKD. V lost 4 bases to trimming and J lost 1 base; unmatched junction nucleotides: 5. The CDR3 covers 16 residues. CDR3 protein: CAISASSGGTQETQYF. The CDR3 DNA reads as TGTGCCATCAGTGCTTCTAGCGGGGGGACCCAAGAGACCCAGTACTTC.

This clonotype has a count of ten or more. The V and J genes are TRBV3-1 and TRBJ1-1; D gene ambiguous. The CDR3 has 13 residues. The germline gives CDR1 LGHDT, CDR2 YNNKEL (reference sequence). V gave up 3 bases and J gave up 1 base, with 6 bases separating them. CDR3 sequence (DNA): TGTGCCAGCAGCCAGCCAAGGAACACTGAAGCTTTCTTT. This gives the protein CASSQPRNTEAFF.

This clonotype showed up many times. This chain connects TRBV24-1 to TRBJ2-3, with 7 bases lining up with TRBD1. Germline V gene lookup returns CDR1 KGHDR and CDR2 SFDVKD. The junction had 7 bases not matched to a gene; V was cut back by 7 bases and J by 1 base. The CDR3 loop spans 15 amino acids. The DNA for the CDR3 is TGTGCCACCAGGGGACAGTTCCTTGGCACAGATACGCAGTATTTT. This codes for CATRGQFLGTDTQYF.

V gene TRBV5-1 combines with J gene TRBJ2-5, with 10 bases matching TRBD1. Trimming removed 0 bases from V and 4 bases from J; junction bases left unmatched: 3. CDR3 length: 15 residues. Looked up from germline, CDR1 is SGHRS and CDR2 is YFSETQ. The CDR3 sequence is CASSLGRTGGETQYF. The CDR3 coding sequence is TGCGCCAGCAGCTTGGGGCGGACAGGGGGAGAGACCCAGTACTTC.

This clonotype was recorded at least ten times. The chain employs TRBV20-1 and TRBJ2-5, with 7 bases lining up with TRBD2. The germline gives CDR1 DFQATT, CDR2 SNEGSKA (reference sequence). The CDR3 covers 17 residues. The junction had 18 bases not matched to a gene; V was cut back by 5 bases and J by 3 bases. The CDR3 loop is CSAGVFTAGVRKETQYF. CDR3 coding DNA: TGCAGTGCTGGGGTATTTACCGCGGGGGTTCGAAAAGAGACCCAGTACTTC.